Presented here are 2 T cell receptor beta chains from one specimen sequenced in a study of blood T cell repertoires in COVID-19. Here immunoSEQ multiplex PCR was the method, and the copy in TCRdb shows in-frame clones only, minus some. The table shows 250,000 or so clones, with roughly nine tenths occurring only once. Sequences were obtained from peripheral blood. These receptors came from a woman between 35 and 50 years old who had recovered from COVID-19.

The V gene is TRBV21-1, the J gene TRBJ2-1; the table's D call of TRBD1 was not tested on the DNA. TRBV21-1 is described as a pseudogene. The CDR3 consists of 14 residues. The CDR3 is CASSKVRGWSEQFF. CDR3 nucleotides: TGTGCCAGCAGCAAAGTTAGGGGGTGGAGTGAGCAGTTCTTC.

This clone showed up just once. The chain couples TRBV3-1 (or the pseudogene TRBV3-2) to TRBJ2-7; possibly TRBD1 for D (5 bases). The CDR3 is 14 amino acids. CDR1 is LGHDT and CDR2 is YNNKEL in the germline V gene (reference sequence). V was shortened by 1 base and J by 3 bases, with 10 bases between the two germline ends. CDR3: CASSQGAGCYEQYV. CDR3 nucleotides: TGTGCCAGCAGCCAAGGGGCAGGGTGCTACGAGCAGTACGTC.